These 27 T cell receptor beta chains originate from one sample sequenced in a study of blood T cell repertoires in COVID-19. Here immunoSEQ multiplex PCR was the method, and the copy in TCRdb shows in-frame clones only, minus some. The sample holds approximately 54,000 clones, 87% seen once. The sequencing input was peripheral blood. These receptors were collected from a man in his fifties with acute or convalescent COVID-19.

The rearrangement uses TRBV7-9 and TRBJ1-5, with 8 bases aligning to TRBD1. J gave up 4 bases and V 5 bases, and 4 bases lay outside the gene matches. CDR3 length: 14 residues. Per germline, CDR1 SEHNR and CDR2 FQNEAQ (reference sequence). Written as DNA, the CDR3 is TGTGCCAGCAGCAAGGGACAGGATAATCAGCCCCAGCATTTT. Protein: CASSKGQDNQPQHF.

The CDR3 DNA follows: TGTGCCAGCAGCCCAACGTGGCTTGGGGGGGGAAACACCATATATTTT. Amino acids: CASSPTWLGGGNTIYF. The chain employs TRBV28 and TRBJ1-3; D is perhaps TRBD1 (5 bases). Trimming pared 6 bases from V and 4 bases from J, leaving 19 bases between. Germline V lookup: CDR1 MDHEN, CDR2 SYDVKM. The CDR3 consists of 16 residues.

V and J are TRBV10-2 and TRBJ1-1, with no clear D. V lost 0 bases and J lost 4, with 15 bases in between. Germline-derived CDR1 and CDR2 are WSHSY and SAAADI. The CDR3 spans 16 residues. DNA for the CDR3: TGCGCCAGCAGTGAGTCTACCGGGAGGGTGGGCACTGAAGCTTTCTTT. It codes for CASSESTGRVGTEAFF.

This clone has only a few counts. The chain is built from TRBV27 and TRBJ2-7; weak D call: TRBD1 (5 bases). Germline loops: CDR1 MNHEY, CDR2 SMNVEV (reference sequence). The length of the CDR3 is 16 residues. V dropped 0 bases and J dropped 3 bases, with 15 bases sitting between them. DNA of the CDR3: TGTGCCAGCAGTTTATCGGGCCAGGGTAAGGGCTACGAGCAGTACTTC. This codes for CASSLSGQGKGYEQYF.

This clone was recorded once. This chain joins TRBV9 and TRBJ1-2; D uncertain. This CDR3 contains 16 residues. Germline V gene data show CDR1 as SGDLS and CDR2 as YYNGEE. V was shortened by 3 bases and J by 8 bases, with 23 bases between the two germline ends. CDR3 amino acids: CASSGDVAAPLEGYTF. In DNA, the CDR3 is TGTGCCAGCAGCGGCGATGTGGCTGCCCCTTTGGAGGGCTACACCTTC.

This rearrangement joins TRBV5-1 to TRBJ2-3; D remains unclear. Trimming took 5 bases from V and 0 from J, leaving 10 bases between them. Germline V CDR1 and CDR2: SGHRS, YFSETQ. This CDR3 has 14 residues. The CDR3 coding sequence is TGCGCCAGCAGAAGGAGCACAAGCACAGATACGCAGTATTTT. This gives the protein CASRRSTSTDTQYF. Combining the CDR3 with reference TRBV5-1 and TRBJ2-3 gives the whole variable domain KAGVTQTPRYLIKTRGQQVTLSCSPISGHRSVSWYQQTPGQGLQFLFEYFSETQRNKGNFPGRFSGRQFSNSRSEMNVSTLELGDSALYLCASRRSTSTDTQYFGPGTRLTVL.

The V call is TRBV6-1, the J call TRBJ2-5; tentatively, D is TRBD1 (6 bases). Germline V CDR1 and CDR2: MNHNS, SASEGT. The CDR3 sequence is 15 residues long. V lost 0 bases and J lost 1, with 9 bases in between. DNA for the CDR3: TGTGCCAGCAGTGAAGCAACAGGGCGCCAAGAGACCCAGTACTTC. Its translation is CASSEATGRQETQYF.

This clone occurred once. This chain uses TRBV25-1 with TRBJ2-1, with 7 bases that match TRBD2. Germline V CDR1 and CDR2: MGHDK, SYGVNS. The CDR3 is 15 residues long. V lost 4 bases, J lost 9 bases, and 12 bases stayed unmatched. The CDR3 here is CASSGGLVGRGEQFF. CDR3 in DNA: TGTGCCAGCAGTGGAGGACTAGTCGGTCGAGGTGAGCAGTTCTTC.

The J gene is TRBJ2-2, the V gene TRBV5-1; D perhaps matches TRBD1 (6 bases). Germline CDR1 and CDR2: SGHRS and YFSETQ. There are 14 residues in the CDR3. Trimming cost V 3 bases and J 6 bases, with 12 bases left between them. CDR3 coding DNA: TGCGCCAGCAGCTCTCTTACAGGGTCCGGGGAGCTGTTTTTT. It codes for CASSSLTGSGELFF.

This clone came up once. The CDR3: CASSPPDRGLANEKLFF. Written as DNA, the CDR3 is TGTGCCAGCTCACCACCGGACAGGGGCCTGGCTAATGAAAAACTGTTTTTT. The gene calls are TRBV18 and TRBJ1-4; 9 nucleotides agree with TRBD1. Germline V lookup: CDR1 KGHSH, CDR2 LQKENI. V lost 0 bases, J lost 3 bases, and 5 bases stayed unmatched. CDR3 length equals 17 residues.

CDR3 coding DNA: TGTGCCAGTAGTATCGATAGCGGGAGGAATGAGCAGTTCTTC. It is translated as CASSIDSGRNEQFF. V and J are TRBV19 and TRBJ2-1; 10 nucleotides align to TRBD2. The CDR3 runs to 14 residues. The germline CDR1 and CDR2 sequences are LNHDA and SQIVND (reference sequence). After removal of 3 bases from V and 7 bases from J, the junction contained 3 bases not matched to a gene.

The chain carries TRBV4-1 and TRBJ1-2; D remains unclear. CDR3 length: 15 residues. The germline CDR1 and CDR2 sequences are MGHRA and YSYEKL. V was clipped by 0 bases and J by 4 bases, with 12 bases between them. The DNA for the CDR3 is TGCGCCAGCAGCCAAGAGGGCAGAGTAAGCTATGGCTACACCTTC. Protein: CASSQEGRVSYGYTF.

The chain is built from TRBV19 and TRBJ1-2; TRBD1 matches 10 bases. The CDR3 totals 14 residues. J was trimmed by 5 bases and V by 8 bases; bases with no gene match: 8. CDR1 is LNHDA, CDR2 SQIVND, per germline (reference sequence). CDR3 protein: CASVRAGQGYGYTF. CDR3 in DNA: TGTGCCAGTGTTCGAGCGGGACAGGGGTATGGCTACACCTTC.

V usage is TRBV6-5 and J usage is TRBJ2-7, with TRBD2 matching 13 bases. V lost 6 bases and J lost 4; bases outside the gene matches: 3. CDR1 is MNHEY and CDR2 is SVGAGI in the germline V gene. This CDR3 region has 14 residues. In nucleotides, the CDR3 is TGTGCCAGCAGAAGGACTAGCGGGAGTTACGAGCAGTACTTC. Its protein product is CASRRTSGSYEQYF.

This chain uses TRBV4-1 with TRBJ2-7, with a weak D call TRBD1 (6 bases). Germline loops: CDR1 MGHRA, CDR2 YSYEKL. V was pared by 2 bases and J by 3 bases, with 11 bases between. The CDR3 consists of 14 residues. The CDR3 DNA follows: TGCGCCAGCAGCCAAACAGGGAATCTCTACGAGCAGTACTTC. Translated: CASSQTGNLYEQYF.

The chain employs TRBV7-2 and TRBJ2-7; 9 bases match TRBD1. The trim removed 2 bases at V and 3 bases at J, leaving 14 bases unmatched. CDR3 length equals 18 residues. Per germline, CDR1 SGHTA and CDR2 FQGNSA. This chain's CDR3 is CASSLRSPWGQGYYEQYF. The DNA of the CDR3 is TGTGCCAGCAGCTTAAGGTCGCCTTGGGGACAGGGTTACTACGAGCAGTACTTC.

Turning to this clone: Germline is not matched at one junction end, which may reflect a read error. The V gene is TRBV19, the J gene TRBJ1-1; TRBD1 aligns across 9 bases. Germline values: CDR1 LNHDA, CDR2 SQIVND (reference sequence). CDR3 length equals 17 residues. The CDR3: CASSLDGQGLWNTEAFF. In DNA, the CDR3 is TGTGCCAGTAGTCTAGACGGACAGGGGCTGTGGAACACTGAAGCTTTCTTT.

The chain recombines TRBV7-9 with TRBJ1-1, with D possibly being TRBD1 (5 bases). Germline CDR1 and CDR2: SEHNR and FQNEAQ (reference sequence). The CDR3 length is 17 residues. The germline V and J ends were trimmed by 6 bases and 4 bases, with 24 bases remaining between them. In DNA form, the CDR3 reads TGTGCCAGCAGTCCGACAAGGAGCCCTCGGGGGAGCACTGAAGCTTTCTTT. Translation gives CASSPTRSPRGSTEAFF. Supplemented by reference TRBV7-9 and TRBJ1-1, the full variable domain reads DTGVSQNPRHKITKRGQNVTFRCDPISEHNRLYWYRQTLGQGPEFLTYFQNEAQLEKSRLLSDRFSAERPKGSFSTLEIQRTEQGDSAMYLCASSPTRSPRGSTEAFFGQGTRLTVV.

The chain is built from TRBV6-1 and TRBJ2-1; TRBD1 might be the D (6 bases). CDR1 and CDR2 from the germline V gene are MNHNS and SASEGT. The ends were cut back, 0 bases at V and 8 bases at J, with 11 bases in the middle. This CDR3 is 14 amino acids long. The DNA of the CDR3 is TGTGCCAGCAGTGAAGCTCCGTGGGGGCATGAGCAGTTCTTC. Protein sequence: CASSEAPWGHEQFF.

The gene calls are TRBV5-6 and TRBJ2-1; no reliable D call. Germline V gene sequence: CDR1 SGHDT, CDR2 YYEEEE. This CDR3 contains 12 residues. Trimming took 2 bases from V and 7 from J, leaving 7 bases between them. The CDR3 DNA follows: TGTGCCAGCAGCTTTTCTCGTAATGAGCAGTTCTTC. Translation gives CASSFSRNEQFF.

The chain combines TRBV5-1 with TRBJ1-6; 11 bases are a match to TRBD1. With 3 bases clipped from V and 6 bases from J, the junction kept 2 bases outside the gene matches. Germline V CDR1 and CDR2: SGHRS, YFSETQ. This CDR3 is built from 15 residues. CDR3: CASSSGTGGNSPLHF. CDR3 nucleotide sequence: TGCGCCAGCAGCTCCGGGACAGGGGGTAATTCACCCCTCCACTTT. Drawing the rest from reference TRBV5-1 and TRBJ1-6, the complete variable domain is KAGVTQTPRYLIKTRGQQVTLSCSPISGHRSVSWYQQTPGQGLQFLFEYFSETQRNKGNFPGRFSGRQFSNSRSEMNVSTLELGDSALYLCASSSGTGGNSPLHFGNGTRLTVT.

This sequence joins TRBV19 and TRBJ1-4; tentatively, D is TRBD1 (6 bases). The CDR3 runs 14 residues. Germline values: CDR1 LNHDA, CDR2 SQIVND (reference sequence). Trimming pared 10 bases from V and 0 bases from J, leaving 12 bases between. CDR3 coding DNA: TGTGCCACACTGGACAGATCAACTAATGAAAAACTGTTTTTT. Protein product: CATLDRSTNEKLFF.

This chain uses TRBV7-2 with TRBJ2-7, with 8 bases aligning to TRBD1. The trim removed 5 bases at V and 2 bases at J, leaving 8 bases unmatched. CDR3 length equals 15 residues. CDR1 and CDR2 (germline): SGHTA, FQGNSA. The CDR3 DNA is TGTGCCAGCAGCGCGACAGGGGCTACCGCCTACGAGCAGTACTTC. It encodes CASSATGATAYEQYF.

This rearrangement joins TRBV5-1 to TRBJ2-3; possibly TRBD2 for D (5 bases). The CDR3 length is 19 residues. The V end was cut by 1 base, the J end by 3 bases, with 24 bases between. CDR1 and CDR2 (germline): SGHRS, YFSETQ. The CDR3: CASSLTPLRIARRTDTQYF. CDR3 nucleotides: TGCGCCAGCAGCTTGACCCCGCTGCGAATAGCGAGACGGACAGATACGCAGTATTTT.

The V gene is TRBV11-2, the J gene TRBJ1-2, with D unclear. V shed 0 bases and J shed 3 bases, with 17 bases lying between them. CDR1 SGHAT and CDR2 FQNNGV come from the germline V gene. The CDR3 extends over 17 amino acids. The CDR3 is CASSLDLGRFDHYGYTF. The DNA of the CDR3 is TGTGCCAGCAGCTTAGATCTGGGCAGGTTCGACCACTATGGCTACACCTTC.

This clone was recorded only once. The gene calls are TRBV6-2 or TRBV6-3 and TRBJ2-1; D is ambiguous. Trimming left V 0 bases short and J 4 bases short, with 13 bases between. CDR1 is MNHEY and CDR2 is SVGEGT in the germline V gene. The CDR3 consists of 16 residues. The CDR3 nucleotides read TGTGCCAGCAGTTACTCGTTTTCGAGGTATTACAATGAGCAGTTCTTC. Its translation: CASSYSFSRYYNEQFF.

The table lists this clone with a few counts. This chain joins TRBV14 and TRBJ2-7; the match to TRBD2 covers 12 bases. Looked up from germline, CDR1 is SGHDN and CDR2 is FVKESK. Losses at the gene ends were 1 base for V and 6 bases for J; bases not matched to a gene: 10. This CDR3 has 17 amino acids. CDR3 sequence reads: CASSQGGPSGRAGEQYF. Here the CDR3 DNA reads TGTGCCAGCAGCCAAGGAGGGCCTAGCGGGAGGGCAGGCGAGCAGTACTTC.